Given below is one TCR beta chain in context. Its specificity is not known. These data come from a study of blood T cells in healthy people across ages. Study-level points and caveats: Donor CMV status was unknown, possibly confounding expanded clonotype changes. Unsorted PBMCs prevented conclusive naive versus antigen-experienced comparison.

The second PCR ran roughly 6 to 11 cycles with a sample-barcoded 5' primer and J-beta primers. No fewer than 3 million CDR3-containing paired-end reads came from each sample. TCRdb itself ran the 5' RACE reads through MiXCR, one entry per CDR3 protein. The data hold about 1.4 million distinct CDR3 sequences, with around 59% observed a single time. The CDR3 totals 14 residues. Germline CDR1 and CDR2: LGHDT and YNNKEL (reference sequence). V was clipped by 2 bases and J by 7 bases; unmatched bases: 7. This TCR was sampled from a young man in good health. Sequencing was performed on blood. The rearrangement joins TRBV3-1 to TRBJ1-2; 7 bases fit TRBD1. The chain's CDR3 is CASSQIDRVCGYTF. The CDR3 DNA follows: TGTGCCAGCAGCCAAATCGACAGGGTGTGTGGCTACACCTTC. Full variable domain (rest looked up from reference TRBV3-1 and TRBJ1-2): DTAVSQTPKYLVTQMGNDKSIKCEQNLGHDTMYWYKQDSKKFLKIMFSYNNKELIINETVPNRFSPKSPDKAHLNLHINSLELGDSAVYFCASSQIDRVCGYTFGSGTRLTVV.